A single sample gave rise to the 25 T cell receptor beta chains below, sequenced in a study of blood T cell repertoires in COVID-19 (dated by TCRdb to 2020 to 2022). The library was made by the immunoSEQ multiplex PCR assay. Here the immuneACCESS table is served through TCRdb, limited to in-frame sequences with V and J called. Missing clones are a known gap in these copies; in checked studies unresolved V genes cover under half, and the rest lacks a known reason. This sample is represented by over 150,000 clones; about 83% of them were singletons. Of the sample, roughly 8.3% falls within the top ten clones. Sequencing input: peripheral blood. All receptors come from a man aged 55 to 70 with acute or convalescent COVID-19.

This clone has just one count. This chain links TRBV30 with TRBJ1-2, with D perhaps matching TRBD1 (6 bases). CDR1 is GTSNPN and CDR2 is SVGIG in the germline V gene (reference sequence). The CDR3 runs to 14 residues. The V and J ends lost 0 bases and 7 bases respectively, with 15 bases between them. CDR3 nucleotides: TGTGCCTGGAGTGTCTTCCAGGGGACGGCTGGCTACACCTTC. Translating it yields CAWSVFQGTAGYTF.

The chain combines TRBV30 with TRBJ1-5; TRBD1 is a possible D gene (5 bases). V lost 4 bases, J lost 2 bases, and 12 bases lay in between. Per germline, CDR1 GTSNPN and CDR2 SVGIG (reference sequence). There are 14 residues in the CDR3. The CDR3: CAWTAGNGNQPQHF. DNA of the CDR3: TGTGCCTGGACTGCAGGGAACGGCAATCAGCCCCAGCATTTT.

V gene TRBV29-1 combines with J gene TRBJ1-1; D is unclear. Trimming cost V 1 base and J 4 bases, with 22 bases left between them. The CDR3 is made up of 17 amino acids. From germline, CDR1 is SQVTM and CDR2 ANQGSEA. Here the CDR3 DNA reads TGCAGCGTTGAAGTCAATCCAGGCGGGCGCTGGATCACTGAAGCTTTCTTT. Translation gives CSVEVNPGGRWITEAFF.

The V call is TRBV19, the J call TRBJ1-3, with 7 nucleotides matching TRBD1. Per germline, CDR1 LNHDA and CDR2 SQIVND (reference sequence). CDR3 length equals 13 residues. J was trimmed by 3 bases and V by 6 bases; bases with no gene match: 2. In DNA form, the CDR3 reads TGTGCCAGTAGGGGACAGAGTGGAAACACCATATATTTT. Amino acid sequence: CASRGQSGNTIYF.

The rearrangement joins TRBV9 to TRBJ1-2, with a possible D match to TRBD1 (6 bases). Germline CDR1 reads SGDLS; CDR2 reads YYNGEE. The CDR3 contains 15 residues. Trimming cost V 0 bases and J 6 bases, with 15 bases left between them. This chain's CDR3 is CASSVEGGAADGYTF. The CDR3 DNA follows: TGTGCCAGCAGCGTAGAAGGGGGGGCCGCGGATGGCTACACCTTC.

The sample holds one count of this clone. V and J are TRBV7-2 and TRBJ2-6, with D unresolved. CDR3 length: 16 amino acids. Germline loops: CDR1 SGHTA, CDR2 FQGNSA. Between the trimmed V and J ends, which lost 4 bases and 0 bases, there was a span of 10 bases. The DNA of the CDR3 is TGTGCCAGCAGCTCAGGAACTCTCTCTGGGGCCAACGTCCTGACTTTC. Amino acid sequence: CASSSGTLSGANVLTF.

This clone was counted a few times. J is TRBJ1-4 and V is TRBV5-1; D is perhaps TRBD1 (6 bases). With 4 bases removed from V and 0 bases from J, the gap between germline ends came to 10 bases. There are 15 residues in the CDR3. Germline CDR1 SGHRS, CDR2 YFSETQ. The DNA of the CDR3 is TGCGCCAGCAGCCCGGGGACAACAACTAATGAAAAACTGTTTTTT. Translating it yields CASSPGTTTNEKLFF.

V gene TRBV5-8 combines with J gene TRBJ2-3; 14 bases fit TRBD2. Germline V lookup: CDR1 SGHTS, CDR2 YDEGEE. The CDR3 is 16 amino acids. V was clipped by 3 bases and J by 8 bases; unmatched bases: 8. The CDR3 sequence: CASSSRLAGGRGTQYF. The CDR3 bases are TGTGCCAGCAGCTCCAGACTAGCGGGGGGGCGAGGTACGCAGTATTTT.

J is TRBJ1-1 and V is TRBV11-2, with D uncertain. This CDR3 contains 15 residues. V dropped 6 bases and J dropped 8 bases, with 22 bases sitting between them. Germline assignment: CDR1 SGHAT and CDR2 FQNNGV. CDR3 DNA: TGTGCCAGCAGTTTGAACCGGGAGGTCGGCTCGGAAGCTTTCTTT. It yields the protein CASSLNREVGSEAFF.

This clone was counted once. The chain combines TRBV12-3 or TRBV12-4 with TRBJ2-7; 7 nucleotides match TRBD1. With 5 bases clipped from V and 7 bases from J, the junction kept 5 bases outside the gene matches. The CDR3 has 12 residues. In DNA form, the CDR3 reads TGTGCCAGCAGTCCCGACAGGGAAGAGCAGTACTTC. It specifies CASSPDREEQYF.

The chain is built from TRBV27 and TRBJ2-4, with D possibly matching TRBD2 (6 bases). The germline V and J ends were trimmed by 3 bases and 1 base, with 10 bases remaining between them. Germline loops: CDR1 MNHEY, CDR2 SMNVEV (reference sequence). This CDR3 region has 15 residues. CDR3 amino acids: CASSFLRGAKNIQYF. Here the CDR3 DNA reads TGTGCCAGCAGTTTTCTTCGGGGGGCCAAAAACATTCAGTACTTC.

With regard to this clone: This specimen includes other DNA sequences encoding the same CDR3. This chain uses TRBV19 with TRBJ2-7; 9 nucleotides match TRBD1. J gave up 4 bases and V 3 bases, and 4 bases lay outside the gene matches. Germline lookup yields CDR1 LNHDA and CDR2 SQIVND (reference sequence). This CDR3 spans 14 amino acids. The CDR3 nucleotides read TGTGCCAGTAGTATCACAGGGGGCTCGTACGAGCAGTACTTC. As protein: CASSITGGSYEQYF. The variable domain in full, completed from reference TRBV19 and TRBJ2-7, reads DGGITQSPKYLFRKEGQNVTLSCEQNLNHDAMYWYRQDPGQGLRLIYYSQIVNDFQKGDIAEGYSVSREKKESFPLTVTSAQKNPTAFYLCASSITGGSYEQYFGPGTRLTVT.

This clone has just a few counts. J is TRBJ1-5 and V is TRBV19; 7 bases agree with TRBD1. In germline, CDR1 is LNHDA, CDR2 SQIVND (reference sequence). V was clipped by 4 bases and J by 6 bases; unmatched bases: 9. The CDR3 has 15 amino acids. The CDR3 DNA follows: TGTGCCAGTAGTACTACAGGGGTCGGGAGTCAGCCCCAGCATTTT. It translates to CASSTTGVGSQPQHF.

The V call is TRBV2, the J call TRBJ1-5; D unresolved. V was cut by 3 bases and J by 4 bases, with 10 bases left in between. The V gene's germline CDR1 is SNHLY and CDR2 FYNNEI. CDR3 size: 14 residues. The CDR3 DNA follows: TGTGCCAGCAGTGAGAGGCCGGGGAATCAGCCCCAGCATTTT. This gives the protein CASSERPGNQPQHF.

The V and J genes are TRBV4-1 and TRBJ2-7; 11 bases are a match to TRBD2. The CDR3 is 16 amino acids. After removal of 1 base from V and 0 bases from J, the junction contained 2 bases not matched to a gene. The V gene's germline CDR1 is MGHRA and CDR2 YSYEKL. CDR3 loop: CASSQGLAGGSYEQYF. The CDR3 DNA reads as TGCGCCAGCAGCCAAGGTCTAGCGGGGGGCTCCTACGAGCAGTACTTC.

The chain couples TRBV6-2 or TRBV6-3 to TRBJ1-6, with 9 bases fitting TRBD1. V trimming: 2 bases; J trimming: 7 bases; junction bases outside the gene matches: 3. Germline V gene sequence: CDR1 MNHEY, CDR2 SVGEGT. The CDR3 totals 15 residues. The CDR3 here is CASSYTGQGNSPLHF. The CDR3 DNA is TGTGCCAGCAGTTACACGGGACAGGGAAATTCACCCCTCCACTTT.

The rearrangement links TRBV6-6 to TRBJ1-2; TRBD1 is a possible D gene (6 bases). Germline V CDR1 and CDR2: MNHNY, SVGAGI (reference sequence). V lost 0 bases to trimming and J lost 7 bases, with 18 bases between them. The CDR3 consists of 16 residues. The CDR3 DNA reads as TGTGCCAGCAGTTACTCTAGACAGGATTCTTCAAGTGGCTACACCTTC. Its protein is CASSYSRQDSSSGYTF.

This chain uses TRBV6-4 with TRBJ1-1, with TRBD1 as a possible D gene (6 bases). Germline CDR1 is MRHNA and CDR2 is SNTAGT. This CDR3 has 14 amino acids. With 5 bases removed from V and 6 bases from J, the gap between germline ends came to 16 bases. For the CDR3, the DNA is TGTGCCAGCAGTTTCAAAGCAGGGGACCCTGAAGCTTTCTTT. Residues: CASSFKAGDPEAFF.

The V and J genes are TRBV5-6 and TRBJ2-7, with 15 bases identical to TRBD2. The V and J ends lost 2 bases and 5 bases, in that order; junction bases with no gene match: 5. Germline CDR1 and CDR2: SGHDT and YYEEEE. The CDR3 extends over 16 amino acids. This CDR3 reads CASSFGLAGGPDEQYF. For the CDR3, the DNA is TGTGCCAGCAGCTTCGGACTAGCGGGGGGGCCAGACGAGCAGTACTTC. The whole variable domain, filled in from reference TRBV5-6 and TRBJ2-7, reads DAGVTQSPTHLIKTRGQQVTLRCSPKSGHDTVSWYQQALGQGPQFIFQYYEEEERQRGNFPDRFSGHQFPNYSSELNVNALLLGDSALYLCASSFGLAGGPDEQYFGPGTRLTVT.

The J gene is TRBJ1-1, the V gene TRBV7-3; D ambiguous. Germline lookup yields CDR1 SGHTA and CDR2 FQGTGA. Trimming left V 1 base short and J 2 bases short, with 5 bases between. The CDR3 extends over 13 amino acids. CDR3 residues: CASSLNVNTEAFF. CDR3 DNA sequence: TGTGCCAGCAGCTTAAATGTAAACACTGAAGCTTTCTTT.

The V gene is TRBV3-1 (or the pseudogene TRBV3-2), the J gene TRBJ2-3; D is unresolved. The CDR3 has 12 amino acids. Germline values: CDR1 LGHDT, CDR2 YNNKEL (reference sequence). Trimming left V 1 base short and J 4 bases short, with 3 bases between. CDR3 coding DNA: TGTGCCAGCAGCCAAGCTGCAGATACGCAGTATTTT. Translating gives CASSQAADTQYF.

V usage is TRBV5-4 and J usage is TRBJ1-2, with 11 bases aligning to TRBD1. The CDR3 covers 14 residues. The J segment lost 7 bases and the V segment lost 4 bases, leaving 6 bases of the junction unmatched. Per the germline V gene, CDR1 is SGHNT and CDR2 is YYREEE (reference sequence). The CDR3 is CASSRGTGGSGYTF. In DNA form, the CDR3 reads TGTGCCAGCAGCCGAGGGACAGGGGGTAGTGGCTACACCTTC.

The V call is TRBV5-4, the J call TRBJ2-1; 10 bases line up with TRBD2. The J segment lost 0 bases and the V segment lost 0 bases, leaving 6 bases of the junction unmatched. The germline V gene has CDR1 SGHNT and CDR2 YYREEE (reference sequence). The CDR3 is 18 amino acids. Written as DNA, the CDR3 is TGTGCCAGCAGCTTGGCCCTAGCGGGGGCGAGCTCCTACAATGAGCAGTTCTTC. As protein: CASSLALAGASSYNEQFF.

This clone was detected only once. The chain recombines TRBV19 with TRBJ1-1; the D is unclear. Germline V lookup: CDR1 LNHDA, CDR2 SQIVND (reference sequence). Trimming shortened V by 5 bases and J by 4 bases, and 5 bases separated the two germline ends. The CDR3 is made up of 11 amino acids. For the CDR3, the DNA is TGTGCCAGTAGTTTCCGCACTGAAGCTTTCTTT. This encodes CASSFRTEAFF.

J is TRBJ1-3 and V is TRBV19, with D hard to call. With 4 bases removed from V and 4 bases from J, the gap between germline ends came to 8 bases. CDR1 LNHDA and CDR2 SQIVND come from the germline V gene (reference sequence). The CDR3 length is 13 residues. CDR3 region: CASSTSFGNTIYF. In DNA, the CDR3 is TGTGCCAGTAGTACTTCCTTCGGAAACACCATATATTTT.